This T cell receptor beta chain was recovered during a study of radiation and T cells in renal cell carcinoma. Germline-derived CDR1 and CDR2 are LGHNA and YSLEER. CDR3 length: 16 residues. Deletions cut 0 bases from V and 3 bases from J, with 13 bases between. Time point: blood 4 weeks post-SBRT, at nephrectomy. Treatment here: 15 Gy SBRT to primary tumor, nephrectomy 4 weeks later. Method: immunoSEQ multiplex PCR; TCRdb's copy keeps in-frame clones and lacks some. Seen here are fewer than 200,000 clones, roughly 90% observed once, and the top ten hold about 11%. V and J are TRBV4-3 and TRBJ2-3, with D perhaps given as TRBD1 or TRBD2 (6 bases each). The sequence was obtained from a woman between 45 and 60 years old with renal cell carcinoma. The input for sequencing was blood, taken from a patient whose treatment included radiotherapy and nephrectomy. DNA for the CDR3: TGCGCCAGCAGCCAAGATTATCGGGGGCGTACAGATACGCAGTATTTT. Its protein product is CASSQDYRGRTDTQYF.